A selection of T cell receptor beta chains follows, all from one sample in a study of blood T cell repertoires in COVID-19. The data were produced by immunoSEQ multiplex PCR, yet TCRdb's version contains in-frame clones alone and is incomplete. The sample lists 250,000 to 350,000 clones, approximately 90% occurring once. Input material: peripheral blood. Every receptor here comes from a woman aged 25 to 39 with COVID-19, enrolled during active disease. Each CDR3 is given with its conserved first and last residue. Each record gives: CDR3 DNA, CDR3 protein, J gene, D gene, clone size, V gene. A D gene is named only where the DNA matches it firmly. The size field is filled for only some rows; it gives once, few, many or a size class.

DNA: TGTGCCAGCAGCTTAATGTGGGGAGAAGAGACCCAGTACTTC; CDR3: CASSLMWGEETQYF; J: TRBJ2-5; D: NA; size: once; V: TRBV5-5
DNA: TGTGCCAGCAGCTTAAGTTTGACTAGCGATTTGTACTTC; CDR3: CASSLSLTSDLYF; J: TRBJ2-7; D: TRBD2; size: NA; V: TRBV7-2
DNA: TGTGCCAGCTCTCCCGGGGGTAATGAAAAACTGTTTTTT; CDR3: CASSPGGNEKLFF; J: TRBJ1-4; D: NA; size: NA; V: TRBV19
DNA: TGTGCCAGCAGCCCACAGGGGGTTTACGAGCAGTACTTC; CDR3: CASSPQGVYEQYF; J: TRBJ2-7; D: TRBD1; size: NA; V: TRBV7-9
DNA: TGTGCCAGCAGGCAGGGGAGGGCTGAAGCTTTCTTT; CDR3: CASRQGRAEAFF; J: TRBJ1-1; D: NA; size: NA; V: TRBV28
DNA: TGTGCCAGCACAAGCTTTAGCGAGAGCTCCTACGAGCAGTACTTC; CDR3: CASTSFSESSYEQYF; J: TRBJ2-7; D: NA; size: NA; V: TRBV6-4
DNA: TGTGCCAGTTCGCGATCAGGGGGCTGGGCTGAAGCTTTCTTT; CDR3: CASSRSGGWAEAFF; J: TRBJ1-1; D: TRBD1; size: NA; V: TRBV27
DNA: TGCAGCGTTGGAGTGCCAGGGGGAAACACCATATATTTT; CDR3: CSVGVPGGNTIYF; J: TRBJ1-3; D: NA; size: NA; V: TRBV29-1
DNA: TGCAGTGCTAGCAGGGGTGAAGCTTTCTTT; CDR3: CSASRGEAFF; J: TRBJ1-1; D: NA; size: NA; V: TRBV20-1
DNA: TGTGCCAGCAGCCAAAGACTAGCCGGACTAGCGGGAGTTTTGCGGTTCTTC; CDR3: CASSQRLAGLAGVLRFF; J: TRBJ2-1; D: TRBD2; size: NA; V: TRBV3-1/TRBV3-2
DNA: TGTGCCAGCAGCTTAGGGGCAGGCACTGAAGCTTTCTTT; CDR3: CASSLGAGTEAFF; J: TRBJ1-1; D: NA; size: NA; V: TRBV7-9
DNA: TGTGCCAGCAGTTTATCCTGGCTCTCCTACAATGAGCAGTTCTTC; CDR3: CASSLSWLSYNEQFF; J: TRBJ2-1; D: NA; size: NA; V: TRBV27
DNA: TGTGCCTGGAGTGTAGCTGGGACCAGGGGGAGTGGAAACACCATATATTTT; CDR3: CAWSVAGTRGSGNTIYF; J: TRBJ1-3; D: TRBD1; size: few; V: TRBV30
DNA: TGCAGCGTTGGACATTTGAACACTGAAGCTTTCTTT; CDR3: CSVGHLNTEAFF; J: TRBJ1-1; D: NA; size: NA; V: TRBV29-1
DNA: TGTGCCAGCAGCTTAGGGGCCTTGAACACTGAAGCTTTCTTT; CDR3: CASSLGALNTEAFF; J: TRBJ1-1; D: NA; size: NA; V: TRBV7-8
DNA: TGTGCCAGCAGCTTAGAAGGGAGGACTGAAGCTTTCTTT; CDR3: CASSLEGRTEAFF; J: TRBJ1-1; D: NA; size: once; V: TRBV7-9